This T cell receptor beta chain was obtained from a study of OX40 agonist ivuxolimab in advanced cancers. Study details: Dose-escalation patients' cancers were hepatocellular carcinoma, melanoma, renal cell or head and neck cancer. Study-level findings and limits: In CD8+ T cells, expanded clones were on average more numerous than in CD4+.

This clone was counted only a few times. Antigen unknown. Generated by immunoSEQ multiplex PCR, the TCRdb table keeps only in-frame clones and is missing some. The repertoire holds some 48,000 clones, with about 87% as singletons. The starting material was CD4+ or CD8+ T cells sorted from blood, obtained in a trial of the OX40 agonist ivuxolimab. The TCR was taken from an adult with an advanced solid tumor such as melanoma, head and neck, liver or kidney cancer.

CDR3 nucleotide sequence: TGTGCCATCAAACAGGTCGATAGCACTGAAGCTTTCTTT. Its translation is CAIKQVDSTEAFF. The rearrangement uses TRBV10-3 and TRBJ1-1, with a possible D match to TRBD1 (5 bases). V gave up 7 bases and J gave up 4 bases, with 13 bases separating them. The CDR3 is made up of 13 amino acids. Germline lookup yields CDR1 ENHRY and CDR2 SYGVKD.